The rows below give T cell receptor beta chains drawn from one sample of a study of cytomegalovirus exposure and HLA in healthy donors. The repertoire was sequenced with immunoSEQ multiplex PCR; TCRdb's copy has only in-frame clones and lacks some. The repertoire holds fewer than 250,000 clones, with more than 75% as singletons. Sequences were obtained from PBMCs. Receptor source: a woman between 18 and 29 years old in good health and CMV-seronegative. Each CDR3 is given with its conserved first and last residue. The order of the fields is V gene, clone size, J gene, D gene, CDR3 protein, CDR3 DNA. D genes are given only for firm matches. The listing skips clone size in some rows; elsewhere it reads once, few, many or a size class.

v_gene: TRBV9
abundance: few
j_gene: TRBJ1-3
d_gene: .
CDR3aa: CASSVGGGNTIYF
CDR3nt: TGTGCCAGCAGCGTTGGAGGGGGAAACACCATATATTTT

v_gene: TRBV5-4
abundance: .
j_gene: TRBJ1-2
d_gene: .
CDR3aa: CASMGTIDYGYTF
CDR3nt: TGTGCCAGCATGGGGACAATAGACTATGGCTACACCTTC

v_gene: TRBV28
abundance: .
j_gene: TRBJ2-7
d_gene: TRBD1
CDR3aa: CASTLGGQGSYEQYF
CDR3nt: TGTGCCAGCACCCTAGGGGGACAGGGGTCCTACGAGCAGTACTTC

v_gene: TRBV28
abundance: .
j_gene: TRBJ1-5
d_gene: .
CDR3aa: CASIPSGISNQPQHF
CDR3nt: TGTGCCAGCATCCCGTCGGGGATTAGCAATCAGCCCCAGCATTTT

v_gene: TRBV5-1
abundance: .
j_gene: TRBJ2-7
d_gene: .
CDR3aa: CASEERPSSYEQYF
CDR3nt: TGCGCCAGCGAGGAGCGCCCGAGCTCCTACGAGCAGTACTTC

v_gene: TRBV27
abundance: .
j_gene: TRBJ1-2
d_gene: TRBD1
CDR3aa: CASSRVDRDRSYGYTF
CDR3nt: TGTGCCAGCAGCCGAGTTGACCGGGACAGGTCCTATGGCTACACCTTC

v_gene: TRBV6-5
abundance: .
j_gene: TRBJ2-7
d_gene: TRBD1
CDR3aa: CASSYLTGGTYEQYF
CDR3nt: TGTGCCAGCAGTTACTTGACAGGGGGCACCTACGAGCAGTACTTC

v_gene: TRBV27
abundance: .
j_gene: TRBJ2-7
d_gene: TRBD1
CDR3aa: CASKHPGQIYEQYF
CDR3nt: TGTGCCAGCAAGCATCCGGGACAGATCTACGAGCAGTACTTC

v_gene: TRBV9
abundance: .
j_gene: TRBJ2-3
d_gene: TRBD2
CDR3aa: CASSLRTSGGAGTQYF
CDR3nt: TGTGCCAGCAGCCTTCGGACTAGCGGGGGGGCCGGTACGCAGTATTTT

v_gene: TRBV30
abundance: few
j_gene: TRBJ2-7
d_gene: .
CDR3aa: CAWSVQGYEQYF
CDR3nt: TGTGCCTGGAGTGTACAGGGCTACGAGCAGTACTTC

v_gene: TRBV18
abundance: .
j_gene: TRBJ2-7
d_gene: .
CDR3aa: CASSPRVVMDEQYF
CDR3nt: TGTGCCAGCTCACCACGAGTGGTAATGGACGAGCAGTACTTC

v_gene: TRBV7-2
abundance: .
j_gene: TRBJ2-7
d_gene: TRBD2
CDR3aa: CASSPQAGAGEQYF
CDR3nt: TGTGCCAGCAGCCCCCAAGCGGGAGCTGGAGAGCAGTACTTC

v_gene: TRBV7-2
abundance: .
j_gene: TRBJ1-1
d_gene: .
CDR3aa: CASSLASGMNTEAFF
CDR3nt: TGTGCCAGCAGCTTAGCATCGGGTATGAACACTGAAGCTTTCTTT

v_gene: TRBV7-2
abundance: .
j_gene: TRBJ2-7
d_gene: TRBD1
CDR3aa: CASSLRTGPTYEQYF
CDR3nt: TGTGCCAGCAGCTTACGGACAGGGCCCACCTACGAGCAGTACTTC

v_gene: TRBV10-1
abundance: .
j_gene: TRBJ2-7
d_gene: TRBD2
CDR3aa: CASSDIRLADRQYF
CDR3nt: TGCGCCAGCAGCGACATAAGACTAGCGGATAGGCAGTACTTC

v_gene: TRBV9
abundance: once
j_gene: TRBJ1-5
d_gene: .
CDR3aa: CASSVDGADNQPQHF
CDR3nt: TGTGCCAGCAGCGTAGATGGGGCGGATAATCAGCCCCAGCATTTT

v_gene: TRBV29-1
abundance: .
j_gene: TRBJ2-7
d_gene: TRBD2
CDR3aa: CSVLIPTSGKGEQYF
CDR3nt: TGCAGCGTCCTTATTCCGACTAGCGGGAAGGGCGAGCAGTACTTC

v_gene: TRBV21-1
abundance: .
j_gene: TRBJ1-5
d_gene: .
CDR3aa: CARVQGGSNQPQHF
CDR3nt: TGTGCCAGGGTTCAGGGTGGGTCCAATCAGCCCCAGCATTTT

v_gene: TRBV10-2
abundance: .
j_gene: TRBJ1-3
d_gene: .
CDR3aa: CASSETVPNSGNTIYF
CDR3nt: TGCGCCAGCAGTGAGACAGTACCCAACTCTGGAAACACCATATATTTT

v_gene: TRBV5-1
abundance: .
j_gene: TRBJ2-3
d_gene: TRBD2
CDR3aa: CASSLEGLATSAGTDTQYF
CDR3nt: TGCGCCAGCAGCTTGGAAGGACTAGCGACATCCGCTGGCACAGATACGCAGTATTTT

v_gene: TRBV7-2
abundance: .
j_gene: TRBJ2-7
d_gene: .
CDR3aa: CASSLGGENEQYF
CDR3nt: TGTGCCAGCAGCTTAGGGGGAGAAAACGAGCAGTACTTC

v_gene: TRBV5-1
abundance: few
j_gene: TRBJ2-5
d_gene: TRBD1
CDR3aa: CASSLGQGQETQYF
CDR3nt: TGCGCCAGCAGCTTGGGACAGGGGCAAGAGACCCAGTACTTC

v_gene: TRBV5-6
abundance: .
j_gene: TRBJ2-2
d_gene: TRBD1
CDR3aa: CASSLRDRMNTGELFF
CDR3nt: TGTGCCAGCAGCTTGAGGGACAGAATGAACACCGGGGAGCTGTTTTTT

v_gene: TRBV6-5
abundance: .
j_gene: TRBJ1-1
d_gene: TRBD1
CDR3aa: CASSRRTGEAFF
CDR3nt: TGTGCCAGCAGTCGAAGGACAGGGGAAGCTTTCTTT

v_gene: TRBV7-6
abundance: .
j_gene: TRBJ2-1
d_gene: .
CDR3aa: CASSSPESLDNEQFF
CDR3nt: TGTGCCAGCAGCTCCCCGGAGAGCCTTGACAATGAGCAGTTCTTC

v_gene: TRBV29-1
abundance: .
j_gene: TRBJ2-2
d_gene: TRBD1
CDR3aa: CSVAYRGRSTGELFF
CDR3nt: TGCAGCGTTGCCTACAGGGGACGGAGCACCGGGGAGCTGTTTTTT

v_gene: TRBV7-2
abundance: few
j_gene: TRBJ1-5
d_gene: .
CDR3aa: CASSRGAGGNQPQHF
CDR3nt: TGTGCCAGCAGCAGAGGGGCAGGGGGCAATCAGCCCCAGCATTTT

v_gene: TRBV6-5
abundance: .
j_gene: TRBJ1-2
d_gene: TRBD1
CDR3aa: CASSTGTGNNYGYTF
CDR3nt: TGTGCCAGCAGCACCGGGACAGGCAATAACTATGGCTACACCTTC

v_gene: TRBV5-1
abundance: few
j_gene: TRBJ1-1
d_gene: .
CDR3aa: CASSFRGRDTEAFF
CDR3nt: TGCGCCAGCAGCTTCAGGGGCCGTGACACTGAAGCTTTCTTT

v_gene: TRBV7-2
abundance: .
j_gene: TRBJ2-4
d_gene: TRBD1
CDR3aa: CAGTPDRGGNIQYF
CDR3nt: TGTGCCGGCACCCCGGACAGGGGCGGAAACATTCAGTACTTC

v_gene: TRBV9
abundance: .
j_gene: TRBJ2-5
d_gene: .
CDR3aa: CASSAEETQYF
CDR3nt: TGTGCCAGCAGCGCGGAAGAGACCCAGTACTTC

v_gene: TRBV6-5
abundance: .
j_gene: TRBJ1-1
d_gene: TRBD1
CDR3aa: CASSRGTGLRTEAFF
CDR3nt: TGTGCCAGCAGTAGGGGGACAGGGTTGCGCACTGAAGCTTTCTTT

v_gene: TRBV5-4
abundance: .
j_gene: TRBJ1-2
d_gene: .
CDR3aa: CASSYDRNYGYTF
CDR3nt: TGTGCCAGCAGCTATGACAGGAACTATGGCTACACCTTC

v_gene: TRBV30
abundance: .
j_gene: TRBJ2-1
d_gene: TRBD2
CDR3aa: CAWSAGHPSGLLF
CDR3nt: TGTGCCTGGAGCGCAGGACACCCTAGCGGCCTGCTCTTC

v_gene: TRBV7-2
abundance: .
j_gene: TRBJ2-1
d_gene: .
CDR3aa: CASSPVSYSYNEQFF
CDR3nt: TGTGCCAGCAGCCCCGTGAGTTACTCCTACAATGAGCAGTTCTTC